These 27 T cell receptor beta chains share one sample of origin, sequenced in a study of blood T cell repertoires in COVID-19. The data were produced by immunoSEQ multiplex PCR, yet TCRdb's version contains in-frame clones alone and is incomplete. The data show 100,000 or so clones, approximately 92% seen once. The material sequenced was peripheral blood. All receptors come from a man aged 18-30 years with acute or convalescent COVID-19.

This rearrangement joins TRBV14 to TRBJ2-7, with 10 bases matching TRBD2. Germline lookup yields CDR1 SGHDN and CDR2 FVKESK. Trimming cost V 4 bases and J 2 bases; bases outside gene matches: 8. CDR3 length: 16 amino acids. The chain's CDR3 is CASSPRTSGKTYEQYF. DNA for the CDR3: TGTGCCAGCAGCCCTAGGACTAGCGGCAAAACCTACGAGCAGTACTTC.

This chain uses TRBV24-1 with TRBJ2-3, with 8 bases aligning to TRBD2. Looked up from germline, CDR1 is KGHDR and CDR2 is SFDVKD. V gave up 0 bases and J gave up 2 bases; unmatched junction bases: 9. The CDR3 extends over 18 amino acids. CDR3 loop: CATSDLADTSGHTDTQYF. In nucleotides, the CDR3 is TGTGCCACCAGTGATTTGGCCGACACTAGCGGACACACAGATACGCAGTATTTT.

In DNA form, the CDR3 reads TGTGCCAGTAGTATCTTAGCGGGATTAAGTCTTAATGAGCAGTTCTTC. This sequence encodes CASSILAGLSLNEQFF. This chain links TRBV19 with TRBJ2-1; 8 positions agree with TRBD2. Germline values: CDR1 LNHDA, CDR2 SQIVND (reference sequence). Unmatched junction bases numbered 11, after V lost 3 bases and J lost 7 bases. This CDR3 comprises 16 residues.

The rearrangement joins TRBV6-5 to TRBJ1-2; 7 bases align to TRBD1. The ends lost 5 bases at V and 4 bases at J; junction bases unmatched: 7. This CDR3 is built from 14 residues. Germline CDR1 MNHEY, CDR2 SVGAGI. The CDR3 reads CASSPSTGSYGYTF. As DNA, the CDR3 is TGTGCCAGCAGTCCATCGACAGGGAGCTATGGCTACACCTTC.

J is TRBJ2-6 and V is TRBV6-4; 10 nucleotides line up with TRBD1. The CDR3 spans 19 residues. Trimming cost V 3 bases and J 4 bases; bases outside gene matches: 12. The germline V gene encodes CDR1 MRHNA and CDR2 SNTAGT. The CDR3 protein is CASSEVGTGVMAGANVLTF. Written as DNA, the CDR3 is TGTGCCAGCAGTGAAGTGGGGACAGGGGTCATGGCGGGGGCCAACGTCCTGACTTTC.

Here the CDR3 reads CASSHGTGPNTEAFF. The CDR3 DNA follows: TGTGCCAGCTCACACGGGACAGGACCGAACACTGAAGCTTTCTTT. The chain recombines TRBV18 with TRBJ1-1; 8 nucleotides agree with TRBD1. The V and J ends lost 4 bases and 1 base, in that order; junction bases with no gene match: 5. The CDR3 extends over 15 amino acids. Germline loops: CDR1 KGHSH, CDR2 LQKENI.

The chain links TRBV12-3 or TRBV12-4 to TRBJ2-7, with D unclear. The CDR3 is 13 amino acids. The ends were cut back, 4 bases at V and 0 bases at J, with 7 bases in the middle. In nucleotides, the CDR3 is TGTGCCAGCAGTTATTCGGGCTCCTACGAGCAGTACTTC. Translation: CASSYSGSYEQYF.

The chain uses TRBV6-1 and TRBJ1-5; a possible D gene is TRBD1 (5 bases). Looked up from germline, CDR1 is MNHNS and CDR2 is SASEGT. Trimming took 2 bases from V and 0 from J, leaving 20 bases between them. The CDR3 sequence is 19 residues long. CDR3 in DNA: TGTGCCAGCAGTGAATCAGGGAGGAGCCGTCTTTATAGCAATCAGCCCCAGCATTTT. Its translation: CASSESGRSRLYSNQPQHF.

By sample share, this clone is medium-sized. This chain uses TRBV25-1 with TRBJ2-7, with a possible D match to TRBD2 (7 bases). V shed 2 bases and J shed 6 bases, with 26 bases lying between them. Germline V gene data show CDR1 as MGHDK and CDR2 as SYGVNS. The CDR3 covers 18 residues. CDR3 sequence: CASSELGGQTTWPSEQYF. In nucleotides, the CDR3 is TGTGCCAGCAGTGAACTCGGGGGGCAGACTACTTGGCCGTCCGAGCAGTACTTC.

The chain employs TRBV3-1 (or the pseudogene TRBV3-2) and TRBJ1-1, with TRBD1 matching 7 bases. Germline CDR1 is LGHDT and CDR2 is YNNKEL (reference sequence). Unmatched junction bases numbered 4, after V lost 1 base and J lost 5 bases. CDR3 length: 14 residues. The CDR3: CASSQARQGTEAFF. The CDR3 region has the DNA TGTGCCAGCAGCCAAGCGCGACAGGGAACTGAAGCTTTCTTT.

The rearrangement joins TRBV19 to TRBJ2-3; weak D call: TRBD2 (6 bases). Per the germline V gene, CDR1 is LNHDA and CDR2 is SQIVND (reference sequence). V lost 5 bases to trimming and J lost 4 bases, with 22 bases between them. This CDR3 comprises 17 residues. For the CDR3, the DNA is TGTGCCAGTAGTCCCCGGACTATGGGGAAGGGACCAGATACGCAGTATTTT. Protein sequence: CASSPRTMGKGPDTQYF.

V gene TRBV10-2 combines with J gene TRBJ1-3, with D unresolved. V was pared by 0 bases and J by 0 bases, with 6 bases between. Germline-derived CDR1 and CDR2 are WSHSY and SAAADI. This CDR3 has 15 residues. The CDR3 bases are TGCGCCAGCAGTGAGTCGACTTACTCTGGAAACACCATATATTTT. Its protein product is CASSESTYSGNTIYF.

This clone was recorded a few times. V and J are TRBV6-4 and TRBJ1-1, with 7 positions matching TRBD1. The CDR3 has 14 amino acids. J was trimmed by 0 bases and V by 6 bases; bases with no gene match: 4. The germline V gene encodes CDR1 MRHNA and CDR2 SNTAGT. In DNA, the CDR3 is TGTGCCAGCAGGGGGACAGATATGAACACTGAAGCTTTCTTT. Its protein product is CASRGTDMNTEAFF.

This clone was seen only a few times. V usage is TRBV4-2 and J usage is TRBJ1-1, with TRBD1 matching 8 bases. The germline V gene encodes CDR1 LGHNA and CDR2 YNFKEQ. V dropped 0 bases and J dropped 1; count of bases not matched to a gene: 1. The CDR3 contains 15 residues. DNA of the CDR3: TGTGCCAGCAGCCAAGATGGGACAGGGAACACTGAAGCTTTCTTT. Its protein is CASSQDGTGNTEAFF.

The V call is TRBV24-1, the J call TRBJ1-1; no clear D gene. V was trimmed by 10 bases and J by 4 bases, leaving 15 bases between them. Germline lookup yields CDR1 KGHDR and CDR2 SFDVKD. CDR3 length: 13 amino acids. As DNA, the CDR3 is TGTGCCACAGTAGGGAGGGATCTCACTGAAGCTTTCTTT. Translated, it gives CATVGRDLTEAFF.

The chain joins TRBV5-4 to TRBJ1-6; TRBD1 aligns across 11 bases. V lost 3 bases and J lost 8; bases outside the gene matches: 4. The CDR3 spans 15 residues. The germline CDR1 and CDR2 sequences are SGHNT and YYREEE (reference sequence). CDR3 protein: CASSWDRGKDSPLHF. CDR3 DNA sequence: TGTGCCAGCAGCTGGGACAGGGGGAAAGATTCACCCCTCCACTTT.

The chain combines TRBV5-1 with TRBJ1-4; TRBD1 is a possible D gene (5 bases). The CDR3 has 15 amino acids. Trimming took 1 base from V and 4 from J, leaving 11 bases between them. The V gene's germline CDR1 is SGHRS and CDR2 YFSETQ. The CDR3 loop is CASSLKQGGNEKLFF. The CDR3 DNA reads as TGCGCCAGCAGCTTGAAGCAGGGAGGTAATGAAAAACTGTTTTTT.

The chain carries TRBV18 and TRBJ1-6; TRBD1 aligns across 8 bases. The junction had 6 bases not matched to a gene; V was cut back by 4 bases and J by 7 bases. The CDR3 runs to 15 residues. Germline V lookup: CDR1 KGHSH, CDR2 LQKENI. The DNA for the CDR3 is TGTGCCAGCTCACGAGTGACAGGGGAAAATTCACCCCTCCACTTT. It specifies CASSRVTGENSPLHF.

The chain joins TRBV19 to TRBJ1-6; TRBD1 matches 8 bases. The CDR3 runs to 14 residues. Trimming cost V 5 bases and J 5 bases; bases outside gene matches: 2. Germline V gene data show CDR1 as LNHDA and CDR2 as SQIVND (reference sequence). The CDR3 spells CASSVGQDNSPLHF. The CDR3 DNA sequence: TGTGCCAGTAGTGTGGGACAGGATAATTCACCCCTCCACTTT. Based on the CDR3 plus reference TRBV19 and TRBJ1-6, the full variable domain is DGGITQSPKYLFRKEGQNVTLSCEQNLNHDAMYWYRQDPGQGLRLIYYSQIVNDFQKGDIAEGYSVSREKKESFPLTVTSAQKNPTAFYLCASSVGQDNSPLHFGNGTRLTVT.

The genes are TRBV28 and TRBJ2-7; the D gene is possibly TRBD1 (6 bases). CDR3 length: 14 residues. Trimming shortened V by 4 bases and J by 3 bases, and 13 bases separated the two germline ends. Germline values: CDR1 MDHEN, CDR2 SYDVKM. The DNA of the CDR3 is TGTGCCAGCAGTTCGTACGGGACAAACTACGAGCAGTACTTC. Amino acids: CASSSYGTNYEQYF.

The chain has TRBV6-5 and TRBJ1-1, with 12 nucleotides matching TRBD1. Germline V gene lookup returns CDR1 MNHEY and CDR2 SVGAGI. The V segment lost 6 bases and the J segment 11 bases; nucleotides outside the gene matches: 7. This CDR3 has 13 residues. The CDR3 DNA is TGTGCCAGCAGCTCGGGACAGGGGGCGAGGGCTTTCTTT. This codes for CASSSGQGARAFF.

CDR3 in amino acids: CASSQGRGTDTQYF. CDR3 nucleotide sequence: TGTGCCAGCAGCCAGGGAAGGGGCACAGATACGCAGTATTTT. The chain links TRBV6-5 to TRBJ2-3, with TRBD1 as a possible D gene (5 bases). The CDR3 has 14 amino acids. V was cut by 6 bases and J by 1 base, with 11 bases left in between. The germline V gene encodes CDR1 MNHEY and CDR2 SVGAGI.

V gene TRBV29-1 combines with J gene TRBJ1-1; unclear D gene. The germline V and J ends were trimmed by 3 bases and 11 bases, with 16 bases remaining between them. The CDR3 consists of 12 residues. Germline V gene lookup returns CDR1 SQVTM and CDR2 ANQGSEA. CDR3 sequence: CSVESRRVDAFF. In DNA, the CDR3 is TGCAGCGTTGAGTCTCGGAGGGTAGACGCTTTCTTT.

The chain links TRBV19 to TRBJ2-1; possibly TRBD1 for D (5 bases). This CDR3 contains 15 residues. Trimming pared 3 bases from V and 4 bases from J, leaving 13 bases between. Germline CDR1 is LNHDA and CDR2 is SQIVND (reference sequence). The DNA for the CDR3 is TGTGCCAGTAGTATTGGGGCCAATACTTACAATGAGCAGTTCTTC. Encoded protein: CASSIGANTYNEQFF.

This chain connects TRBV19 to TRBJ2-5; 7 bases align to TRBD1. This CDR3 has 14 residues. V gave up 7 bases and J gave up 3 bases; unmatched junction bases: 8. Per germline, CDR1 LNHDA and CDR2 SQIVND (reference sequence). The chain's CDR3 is CASKLGTEKETQYF. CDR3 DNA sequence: TGTGCCAGTAAGTTAGGGACAGAAAAAGAGACCCAGTACTTC.

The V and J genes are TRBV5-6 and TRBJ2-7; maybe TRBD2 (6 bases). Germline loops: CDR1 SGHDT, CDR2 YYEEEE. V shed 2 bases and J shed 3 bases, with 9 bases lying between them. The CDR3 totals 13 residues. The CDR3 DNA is TGTGCCAGCAGCTTTGGGGGGAGCTACGAGCAGTACTTC. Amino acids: CASSFGGSYEQYF. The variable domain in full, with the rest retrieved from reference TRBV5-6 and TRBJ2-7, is DAGVTQSPTHLIKTRGQQVTLRCSPKSGHDTVSWYQQALGQGPQFIFQYYEEEERQRGNFPDRFSGHQFPNYSSELNVNALLLGDSALYLCASSFGGSYEQYFGPGTRLTVT.

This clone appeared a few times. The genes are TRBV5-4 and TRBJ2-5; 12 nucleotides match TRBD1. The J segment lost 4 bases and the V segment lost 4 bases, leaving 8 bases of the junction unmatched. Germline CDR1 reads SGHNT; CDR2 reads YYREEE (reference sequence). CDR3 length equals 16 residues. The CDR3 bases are TGTGCCAGCAGCCCACAGGGACAGGGGGCGAGAGAGACCCAGTACTTC. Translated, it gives CASSPQGQGARETQYF.